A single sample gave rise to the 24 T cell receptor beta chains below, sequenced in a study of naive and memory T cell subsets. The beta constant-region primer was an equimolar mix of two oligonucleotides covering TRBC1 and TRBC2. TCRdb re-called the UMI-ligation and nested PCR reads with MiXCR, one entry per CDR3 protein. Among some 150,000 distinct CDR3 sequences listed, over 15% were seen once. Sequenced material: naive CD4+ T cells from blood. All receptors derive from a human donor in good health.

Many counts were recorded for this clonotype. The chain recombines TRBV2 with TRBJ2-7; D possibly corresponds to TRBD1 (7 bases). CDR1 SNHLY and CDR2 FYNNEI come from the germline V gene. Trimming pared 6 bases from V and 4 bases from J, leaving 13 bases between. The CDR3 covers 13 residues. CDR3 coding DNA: TGTGCCAGCAGGCGGGGACAGAATTACGAGCAGTACTTC. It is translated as CASRRGQNYEQYF.

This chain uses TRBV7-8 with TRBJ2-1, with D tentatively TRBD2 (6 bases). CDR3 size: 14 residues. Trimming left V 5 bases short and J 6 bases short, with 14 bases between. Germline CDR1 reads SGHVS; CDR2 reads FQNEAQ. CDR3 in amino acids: CASSIPEGRNEQFF. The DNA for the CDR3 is TGTGCCAGCAGCATACCGGAGGGACGCAATGAGCAGTTCTTC.

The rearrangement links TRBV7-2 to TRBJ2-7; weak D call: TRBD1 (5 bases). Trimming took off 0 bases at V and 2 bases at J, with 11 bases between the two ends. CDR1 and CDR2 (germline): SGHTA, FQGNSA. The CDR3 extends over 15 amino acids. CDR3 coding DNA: TGTGCCAGCAGCTTAGCTGAGACAGTTACCTACGAGCAGTACTTC. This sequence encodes CASSLAETVTYEQYF. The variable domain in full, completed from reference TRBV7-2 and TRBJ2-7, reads GAGVSQSPSNKVTEKGKDVELRCDPISGHTALYWYRQSLGQGLEFLIYFQGNSAPDKSGLPSDRFSAERTGGSVSTLTIQRTQQEDSAVYLCASSLAETVTYEQYFGPGTRLTVT.

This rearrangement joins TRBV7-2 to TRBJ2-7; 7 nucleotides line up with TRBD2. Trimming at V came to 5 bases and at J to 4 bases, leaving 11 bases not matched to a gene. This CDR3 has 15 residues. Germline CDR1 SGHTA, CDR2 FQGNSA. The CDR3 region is CASSPEGGVGYEQYF. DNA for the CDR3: TGTGCCAGCAGCCCGGAGGGAGGGGTGGGATACGAGCAGTACTTC.

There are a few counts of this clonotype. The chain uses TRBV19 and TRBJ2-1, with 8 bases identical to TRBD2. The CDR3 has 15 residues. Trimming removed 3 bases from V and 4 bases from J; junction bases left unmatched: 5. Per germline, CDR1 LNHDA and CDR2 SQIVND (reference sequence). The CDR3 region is CASSMGLGGYNEQFF. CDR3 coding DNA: TGTGCCAGTAGTATGGGACTAGGGGGGTACAATGAGCAGTTCTTC. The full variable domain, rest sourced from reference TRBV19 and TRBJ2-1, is DGGITQSPKYLFRKEGQNVTLSCEQNLNHDAMYWYRQDPGQGLRLIYYSQIVNDFQKGDIAEGYSVSREKKESFPLTVTSAQKNPTAFYLCASSMGLGGYNEQFFGPGTRLTVL.

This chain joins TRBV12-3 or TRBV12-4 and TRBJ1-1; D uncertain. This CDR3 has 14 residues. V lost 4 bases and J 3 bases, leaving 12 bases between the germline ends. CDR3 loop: CASSSGRRDTEAFF. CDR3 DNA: TGTGCCAGCAGTTCCGGACGGCGCGACACTGAAGCTTTCTTT.

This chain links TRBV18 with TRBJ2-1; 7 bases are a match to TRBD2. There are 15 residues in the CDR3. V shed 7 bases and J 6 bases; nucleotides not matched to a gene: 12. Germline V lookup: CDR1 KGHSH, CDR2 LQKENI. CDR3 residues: CASFERDLGFNEQFF. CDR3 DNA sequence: TGTGCCAGCTTTGAGCGGGATCTGGGTTTCAATGAGCAGTTCTTC.

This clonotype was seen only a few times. The CDR3 region is CASSSPGSGSSYEQYF. The CDR3 DNA follows: TGTGCCAGCAGCTCCCCCGGGAGCGGATCATCCTACGAGCAGTACTTC. The gene calls are TRBV6-2 or TRBV6-3 and TRBJ2-7; weak D call: TRBD2 (6 bases). This CDR3 has 16 residues. CDR1 and CDR2 from the germline V gene are MNHEY and SVGEGT. Deletions cut 6 bases from V and 1 base from J, with 19 bases between.

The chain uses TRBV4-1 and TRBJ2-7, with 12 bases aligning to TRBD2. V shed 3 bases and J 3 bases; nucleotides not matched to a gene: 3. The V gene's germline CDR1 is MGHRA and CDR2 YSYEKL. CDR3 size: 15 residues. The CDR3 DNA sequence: TGCGCCAGCAGCCACCCGACTAGCGGGAGCTACGAGCAGTACTTC. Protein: CASSHPTSGSYEQYF.

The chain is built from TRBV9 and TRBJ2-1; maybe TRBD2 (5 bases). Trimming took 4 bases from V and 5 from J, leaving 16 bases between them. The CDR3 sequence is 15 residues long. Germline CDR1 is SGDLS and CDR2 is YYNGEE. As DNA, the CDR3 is TGTGCCAGCAGCCCCTCGGTAAGCGGTAACAATGAGCAGTTCTTC. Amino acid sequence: CASSPSVSGNNEQFF. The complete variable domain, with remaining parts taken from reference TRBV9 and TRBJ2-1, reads DSGVTQTPKHLITATGQRVTLRCSPRSGDLSVYWYQQSLDQGLQFLIQYYNGEERAKGNILERFSAQQFPDLHSELNLSSLELGDSALYFCASSPSVSGNNEQFFGPGTRLTVL.

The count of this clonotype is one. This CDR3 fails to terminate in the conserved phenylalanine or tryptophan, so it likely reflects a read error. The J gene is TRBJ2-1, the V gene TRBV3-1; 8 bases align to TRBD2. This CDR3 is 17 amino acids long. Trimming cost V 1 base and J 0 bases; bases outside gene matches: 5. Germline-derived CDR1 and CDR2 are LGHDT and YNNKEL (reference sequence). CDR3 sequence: CASSQGIAGSSYNEQFL. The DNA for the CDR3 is TGTGCCAGCAGCCAAGGAATAGCGGGAAGCTCCTACAATGAGCAGTTCCTC.

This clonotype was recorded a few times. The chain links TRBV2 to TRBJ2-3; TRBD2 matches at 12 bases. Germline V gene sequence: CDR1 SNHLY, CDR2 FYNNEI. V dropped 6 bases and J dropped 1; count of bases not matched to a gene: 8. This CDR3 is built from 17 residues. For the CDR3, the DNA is TGTGCCAGCAGAGTTCTAGCGGGAGGGCATGGCACAGATACGCAGTATTTT. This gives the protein CASRVLAGGHGTDTQYF.

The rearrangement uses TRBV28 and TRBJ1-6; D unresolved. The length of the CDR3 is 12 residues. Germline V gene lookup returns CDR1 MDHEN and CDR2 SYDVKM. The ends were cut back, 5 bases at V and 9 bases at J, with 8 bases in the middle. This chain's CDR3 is CASSPPPSPLHF. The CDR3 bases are TGTGCCAGCAGTCCCCCCCCTTCACCCCTCCACTTT.

This chain's CDR3 is CATTTGGAAGANVLTF. CDR3 DNA: TGTGCCACCACGACAGGGGGCGCCGCTGGGGCCAACGTCCTGACTTTC. J is TRBJ2-6 and V is TRBV19, with 10 bases identical to TRBD1. The germline CDR1 and CDR2 sequences are LNHDA and SQIVND (reference sequence). Trimming took 10 bases from V and 2 from J; bases not matched to a gene: 8. This CDR3 spans 16 amino acids.

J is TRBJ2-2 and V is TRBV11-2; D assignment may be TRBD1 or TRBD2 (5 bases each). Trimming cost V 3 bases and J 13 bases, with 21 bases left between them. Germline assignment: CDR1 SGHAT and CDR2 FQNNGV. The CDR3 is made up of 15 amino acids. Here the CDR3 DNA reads TGTGCCAGCAGCTTTACTGGGGAGAAGGGGCCGGGGCTGTTTTTT. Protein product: CASSFTGEKGPGLFF.

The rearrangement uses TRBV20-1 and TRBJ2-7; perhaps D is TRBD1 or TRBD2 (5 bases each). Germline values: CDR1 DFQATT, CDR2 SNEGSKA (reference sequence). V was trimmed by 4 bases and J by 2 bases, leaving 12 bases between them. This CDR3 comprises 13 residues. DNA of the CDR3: TGCAGTGCTAAAAGCGAGGGGACCTACGAGCAGTACTTC. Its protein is CSAKSEGTYEQYF.

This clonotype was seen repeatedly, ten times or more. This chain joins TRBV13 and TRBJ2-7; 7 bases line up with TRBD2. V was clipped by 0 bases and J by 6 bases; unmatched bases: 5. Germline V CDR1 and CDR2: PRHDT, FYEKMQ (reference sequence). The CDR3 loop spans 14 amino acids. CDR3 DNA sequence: TGTGCCAGCAGCTTAGGGGGGACTAACTCCGAGCAGTACTTC. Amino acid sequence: CASSLGGTNSEQYF.

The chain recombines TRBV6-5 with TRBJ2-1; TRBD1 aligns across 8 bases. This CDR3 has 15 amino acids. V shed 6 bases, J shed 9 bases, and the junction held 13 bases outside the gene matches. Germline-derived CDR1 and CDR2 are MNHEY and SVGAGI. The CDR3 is CASSPTGAAGLEQFF. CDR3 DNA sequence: TGTGCCAGCAGCCCGACAGGGGCGGCAGGTCTTGAGCAGTTCTTC.

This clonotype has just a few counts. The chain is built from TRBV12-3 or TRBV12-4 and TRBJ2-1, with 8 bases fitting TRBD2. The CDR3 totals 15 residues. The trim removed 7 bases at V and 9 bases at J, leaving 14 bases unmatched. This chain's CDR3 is CASIRGHGRAGEQFF. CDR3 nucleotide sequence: TGTGCCAGCATTAGGGGACACGGGAGGGCCGGTGAGCAGTTCTTC.

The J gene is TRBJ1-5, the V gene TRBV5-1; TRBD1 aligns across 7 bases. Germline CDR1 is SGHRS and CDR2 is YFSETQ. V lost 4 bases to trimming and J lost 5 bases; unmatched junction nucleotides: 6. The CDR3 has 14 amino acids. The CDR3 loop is CASSAGTEDQPQHF. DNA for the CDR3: TGCGCCAGCAGCGCCGGGACAGAAGATCAGCCCCAGCATTTT.

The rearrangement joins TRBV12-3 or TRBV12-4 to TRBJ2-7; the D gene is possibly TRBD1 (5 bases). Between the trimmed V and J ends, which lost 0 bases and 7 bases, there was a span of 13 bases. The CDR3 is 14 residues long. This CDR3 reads CASSLARRVGEQYF. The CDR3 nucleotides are TGTGCCAGCAGTTTAGCGCGCAGGGTAGGTGAGCAGTACTTC.

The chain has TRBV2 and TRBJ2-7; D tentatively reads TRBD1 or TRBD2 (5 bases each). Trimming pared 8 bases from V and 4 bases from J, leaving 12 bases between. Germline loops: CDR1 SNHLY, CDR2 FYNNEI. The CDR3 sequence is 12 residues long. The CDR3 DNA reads TGTGCCAGCGACCGGGGCCTATACGAGCAGTACTTC. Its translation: CASDRGLYEQYF. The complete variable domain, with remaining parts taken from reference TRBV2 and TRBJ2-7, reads EPEVTQTPSHQVTQMGQEVILRCVPISNHLYFYWYRQILGQKVEFLVSFYNNEISEKSEIFDDQFSVERPDGSNFTLKIRSTKLEDSAMYFCASDRGLYEQYFGPGTRLTVT.

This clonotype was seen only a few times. CDR3 residues: CASSRTLEWNEQYF. CDR3 in DNA: TGTGCCAGCAGCAGGACTTTAGAATGGAACGAGCAGTACTTC. This sequence joins TRBV6-1 and TRBJ2-7; a possible D gene is TRBD2 (5 bases). Trimming took 6 bases from V and 5 from J, leaving 17 bases between them. The CDR3 totals 14 residues. Germline loops: CDR1 MNHNS, CDR2 SASEGT.

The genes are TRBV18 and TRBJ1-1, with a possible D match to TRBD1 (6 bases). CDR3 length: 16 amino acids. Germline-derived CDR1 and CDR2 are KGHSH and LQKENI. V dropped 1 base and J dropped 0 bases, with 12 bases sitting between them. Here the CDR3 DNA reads TGTGCCAGCTCACCACAACAGGGCAGAATGAACACTGAAGCTTTCTTT. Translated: CASSPQQGRMNTEAFF. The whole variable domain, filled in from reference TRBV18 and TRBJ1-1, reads NAGVMQNPRHLVRRRGQEARLRCSPMKGHSHVYWYRQLPEEGLKFMVYLQKENIIDESGMPKERFSAEFPKEGPSILRIQQVVRGDSAAYFCASSPQQGRMNTEAFFGQGTRLTVV.